A single sample gave rise to the 20 T cell receptor beta chains below, sequenced in a study of identical twins. TCRdb used MiXCR to reprocess the 5' RACE reads, holding one entry per CDR3 protein. The sample yields about 810,000 distinct CDR3 sequences, 9% to 15% seen once. The sample was also linked to a second study, of yellow fever vaccine responses in identical twins.

Sequencing input: PBMCs. The source is a woman aged 18-30 years in good health.

This clonotype appeared many times. The chain recombines TRBV28 with TRBJ2-5, with 10 bases that match TRBD1. The CDR3 is 14 residues long. Germline V gene lookup returns CDR1 MDHEN and CDR2 SYDVKM. The trim removed 5 bases at V and 5 bases at J, leaving 5 bases unmatched. The CDR3 loop reads CASSRDRGLETQYF. The CDR3 bases are TGTGCCAGCAGTAGGGACAGGGGATTGGAGACCCAGTACTTC.

This clonotype was counted between two and nine times. V and J are TRBV12-3 or TRBV12-4 and TRBJ2-2; 9 nucleotides match TRBD2. V trimming: 1 base; J trimming: 6 bases; junction bases outside the gene matches: 9. CDR3 length equals 17 residues. The CDR3 protein is CASSLGHAGGPAGELFF. The CDR3 DNA reads as TGTGCCAGCAGTTTAGGTCATGCGGGGGGGCCCGCCGGGGAGCTGTTTTTT.

The chain employs TRBV4-1 and TRBJ2-7, with TRBD2 as a possible D gene (6 bases). Germline lookup yields CDR1 MGHRA and CDR2 YSYEKL. Trimming shortened V by 1 base and J by 7 bases, and 32 bases separated the two germline ends. The CDR3 contains 20 residues. The CDR3, as DNA: TGCGCCAGCAGCCAAGTCCGGCCTCGGGAGTACCAATACTCTCCTCTAGAGCAGTACTTC. Translated: CASSQVRPREYQYSPLEQYF.

This clonotype was observed a few times. The chain uses TRBV29-1 and TRBJ2-5; D remains unclear. V gave up 6 bases and J gave up 2 bases, with 13 bases separating them. The germline gives CDR1 SQVTM, CDR2 ANQGSEA. The CDR3 loop spans 13 amino acids. The chain's CDR3 is CSVRGTAQETQYF. CDR3 coding DNA: TGCAGCGTACGTGGCACAGCTCAAGAGACCCAGTACTTC. The full variable domain, its missing parts supplied by reference TRBV29-1 and TRBJ2-5, is SAVISQKPSRDICQRGTSLTIQCQVDSQVTMMFWYRQQPGQSLTLIATANQGSEATYESGFVIDKFPISRPNLTFSTLTVSNMSPEDSSIYLCSVRGTAQETQYFGPGTRLLVL.

This clonotype was seen only a few times. The CDR3 loop is CASSPMTSQETQYF. The CDR3 region has the DNA TGCGCCAGCAGCCCAATGACTAGTCAAGAGACCCAGTACTTC. The V call is TRBV5-1, the J call TRBJ2-5; D might be TRBD2 (6 bases). Germline V gene sequence: CDR1 SGHRS, CDR2 YFSETQ. This CDR3 spans 14 amino acids. V lost 4 bases and J 2 bases, leaving 12 bases between the germline ends.

There are a few counts of this clonotype. The chain links TRBV12-3 or TRBV12-4 to TRBJ2-3, with D hard to call. This CDR3 comprises 15 residues. Trimming left V 5 bases short and J 0 bases short, with 12 bases between. In nucleotides, the CDR3 is TGTGCCAGCAGTCAGCCCTACACTAGCACAGATACGCAGTATTTT. Translating gives CASSQPYTSTDTQYF.

The chain couples TRBV28 to TRBJ2-7; 12 bases fit TRBD2. The V gene's germline CDR1 is MDHEN and CDR2 SYDVKM. The CDR3 is 15 residues long. Trimming at V came to 3 bases and at J to 7 bases, leaving 7 bases not matched to a gene. In nucleotides, the CDR3 is TGTGCCAGCAGTTTTTCTAGCGGGAGGGCCATTGAGCAGTACTTC. Its protein product is CASSFSSGRAIEQYF.

The chain links TRBV13 to TRBJ2-2, with D possibly matching TRBD1 (6 bases). Germline CDR1 and CDR2: PRHDT and FYEKMQ (reference sequence). The CDR3 spans 15 residues. Trimming pared 0 bases from V and 6 bases from J, leaving 11 bases between. The CDR3 DNA is TGTGCCAGCAGCTTAGGGGGGGCGTTCGCCGGGGAGCTGTTTTTT. This sequence encodes CASSLGGAFAGELFF.

This clonotype was detected only a few times. The CDR3 sequence is CSVEGVVRTGDNEQFF. In DNA form, the CDR3 reads TGCAGCGTTGAGGGGGTAGTTAGGACAGGGGACAATGAGCAGTTCTTC. The chain employs TRBV29-1 and TRBJ2-1; 9 positions match TRBD1. Per germline, CDR1 SQVTM and CDR2 ANQGSEA. This CDR3 contains 16 residues. The V and J ends lost 3 bases and 5 bases, in that order; junction bases with no gene match: 11.

This clonotype has more than one count but fewer than ten. The V gene is TRBV18, the J gene TRBJ2-5; D may be TRBD1 (6 bases). The CDR3 totals 14 residues. V was pared by 3 bases and J by 5 bases, with 13 bases between. Germline assignment: CDR1 KGHSH and CDR2 LQKENI. As DNA, the CDR3 is TGTGCCAGCTCACCGGGACACCTAAGCGAGACCCAGTACTTC. This codes for CASSPGHLSETQYF.

Concerning this clonotype: One junction end does not reproduce the germline sequence, and a read error may be involved. This chain uses TRBV12-3 or TRBV12-4 with TRBJ2-2; TRBD1 or TRBD2 may be the D gene (5 bases each). This CDR3 is 16 amino acids long. The CDR3 reads CASSDRLGPNTGELLF. The CDR3 nucleotides read TGTGCCAGCAGTGACAGACTTGGGCCGAACACCGGGGAGCTGCTTTTT.

This clonotype was counted between two and nine times. The V call is TRBV5-1, the J call TRBJ2-7, with 10 bases aligning to TRBD2. CDR1 is SGHRS and CDR2 is YFSETQ in the germline V gene. With 5 bases clipped from V and 1 base from J, the junction kept 9 bases outside the gene matches. This CDR3 has 16 amino acids. For the CDR3, the DNA is TGCGCCAGCAGGAGGTTAGCGGGAGGTACTTCCTACGAGCAGTACTTC. This encodes CASRRLAGGTSYEQYF.

This clonotype was found a few times. J is TRBJ1-2 and V is TRBV3-1; a weak D match, TRBD1 (5 bases). Trimming left V 1 base short and J 11 bases short, with 8 bases between. CDR1 LGHDT and CDR2 YNNKEL come from the germline V gene (reference sequence). The CDR3 runs to 11 residues. The CDR3 DNA sequence: TGTGCCAGCAGCCAAGCCGAGGGGTACACCTTC. Translated: CASSQAEGYTF.

In its sample, this clonotype was seen a few times. The chain links TRBV6-5 to TRBJ1-2; no definite D call. V was shortened by 4 bases and J by 0 bases, with 15 bases between the two germline ends. Germline V gene data show CDR1 as MNHEY and CDR2 as SVGAGI. This CDR3 has 16 residues. CDR3 residues: CASSSRARPPNYGYTF. Here the CDR3 DNA reads TGTGCCAGCAGTTCCCGGGCCAGACCACCTAACTATGGCTACACCTTC.

In this sample, this clonotype turned up a few times. The chain has TRBV11-2 and TRBJ2-7, with D possibly being TRBD1 or TRBD2 (6 bases each). This CDR3 has 14 amino acids. Germline loops: CDR1 SGHAT, CDR2 FQNNGV. The V and J ends lost 4 bases and 2 bases respectively, with 12 bases between them. The CDR3 here is CASSWRGQTYEQYV. The CDR3 nucleotides are TGTGCCAGCAGCTGGAGGGGACAAACCTACGAGCAGTACGTC.

The chain recombines TRBV7-6 with TRBJ2-1, with 7 bases that match TRBD2. The CDR3 totals 16 residues. V shed 5 bases, J shed 6 bases, and the junction held 13 bases outside the gene matches. Germline V CDR1 and CDR2: SGHVS, FNYEAQ. As DNA, the CDR3 is TGTGCCAGCAGCCCAAGGGCGGGAGAAGGCGGCAATGAGCAGTTCTTC. This gives the protein CASSPRAGEGGNEQFF. The full variable domain, its missing parts supplied by reference TRBV7-6 and TRBJ2-1, is GAGVSQSPRYKVTKRGQDVALRCDPISGHVSLYWYRQALGQGPEFLTYFNYEAQQDKSGLPNDRFSAERPEGSISTLTIQRTEQRDSAMYRCASSPRAGEGGNEQFFGPGTRLTVL.

This clonotype was seen at least ten times. An end of the junction does not agree with germline; a read error may underlie this. The V call is TRBV5-1, the J call TRBJ2-6; TRBD1 agrees at 8 bases. The CDR3 extends over 15 amino acids. Looked up from germline, CDR1 is SGHRS and CDR2 is YFSETQ. CDR3 protein: CASSTGGSGANVLTF. CDR3 nucleotide sequence: TGTGCCAGCAGTACAGGGGGCTCTGGGGCCAACGTCCTGACTTTC. Full variable domain (missing parts from reference TRBV5-1 and TRBJ2-6): KAGVTQTPRYLIKTRGQQVTLSCSPISGHRSVSWYQQTPGQGLQFLFEYFSETQRNKGNFPGRFSGRQFSNSRSEMNVSTLELGDSALYLCASSTGGSGANVLTFGAGSRLTVL.

This clonotype appeared a few times. In DNA form, the CDR3 reads TGTGCCAGCAGCCCGGACAGGACCCTCATCAAGGGGCAGTACTTC. This codes for CASSPDRTLIKGQYF. The genes are TRBV12-3 or TRBV12-4 and TRBJ2-7; TRBD1 matches at 7 bases. The CDR3 is 15 residues long. Trimming took 6 bases from V and 9 from J; bases not matched to a gene: 17.

Written as DNA, the CDR3 is TGCGCCAGCAGCTTAATAGGGAATAACAATGAGCAGTTCTTC. It specifies CASSLIGNNNEQFF. The V gene is TRBV5-1, the J gene TRBJ2-1; D unresolved. Trimming removed 2 bases at V and 5 bases at J, with 11 bases between. CDR1 SGHRS and CDR2 YFSETQ come from the germline V gene. This CDR3 spans 14 amino acids.

This clonotype was seen a few times. V usage is TRBV5-6 and J usage is TRBJ1-2; maybe TRBD1 (6 bases). CDR1 and CDR2 (germline): SGHDT, YYEEEE. The CDR3 contains 14 residues. Trimming left V 4 bases short and J 5 bases short, with 15 bases between. The CDR3 loop is CASSVYAGVYGYTF. The CDR3 DNA reads TGTGCCAGCAGCGTCTACGCAGGGGTTTATGGCTACACCTTC.